This TCR beta chain was identified during a study of blood T cell repertoires in COVID-19. About the study: COVID-19 samples collected from the United States, Italy and Spain covered acute and convalescent phases. In each case, the material was cDNA or gDNA derived from T cells, B-cell-depleted T cells, or PBMCs.

In the original workflow: Reference gene primer amplification gave estimated nucleated cell counts. Data came from immunoSEQ multiplex PCR; TCRdb stores just in-frame clones and leaves some out. V and J calls and clone size are given by that table; D and trimming were obtained from the DNA. This table has about 78,000 clones, 84% appearing once. The specimen was peripheral blood. The clonotype was recovered from a man in his fifties or sixties with acute or convalescent COVID-19.

DNA for the CDR3: TGTGCCAGTAGTTGGGGACAAGGGCTCACTAACTATGGCTACACCTTC. Amino acid sequence: CASSWGQGLTNYGYTF. The chain recombines TRBV19 with TRBJ1-2; maybe TRBD1 (6 bases). There are 16 residues in the CDR3. Germline V gives CDR1 LNHDA, CDR2 SQIVND (reference sequence). The V gene lost 5 bases and the J gene lost 0 bases, with 16 bases spanning the gap.